These 8 T cell receptor beta chains were all obtained from the same sample, sequenced in a study of T cells in Graves' hyperthyroidism and ophthalmopathy (dated by TCRdb to the late 2010s). Libraries were built with multiplex PCR. Sequencing instrument: Illumina HiSeq 2000. TCR beta CDR3 regions were amplified from RNA transcripts. The TCR CDR3 was subjected to a first round of RT-PCR using the HTBI primer set and the Qiagen OneStep RT-PCR kit. TCRdb reworked the public reads: Q25 trimming with fastp, MiXCR clone assembly, productive beta chains retained. Rows are combined by CDR3 protein, so each entry shows the most common genes and DNA. For this sample the table gives some 600,000 distinct CDR3 sequences, of which 14% were detected only once. Approximately 5.7% of the sample comes from the top ten. Sequenced input: blood. These receptors all stem from a woman aged 25 to 39 with Graves' hyperthyroidism that later progressed to Graves' ophthalmopathy.

DNA for the CDR3: TGTGCCAGCAGCTTGACCTCACCGGGGACTGAAGCTTTCTTT. Translating it yields CASSLTSPGTEAFF. The rearrangement links TRBV5-4 to TRBJ1-1, with unresolved D. V was pared by 1 base and J by 5 bases, with 12 bases between. The CDR3 length is 14 residues. Germline lookup yields CDR1 SGHNT and CDR2 YYREEE (reference sequence).

A few counts support this clonotype. The V gene is TRBV30, the J gene TRBJ2-7; D gene uncertain. This CDR3 has 15 residues. CDR1 is GTSNPN and CDR2 is SVGIG in the germline V gene (reference sequence). V lost 2 bases to trimming and J lost 1 base, with 15 bases between them. The CDR3 protein is CAWSTEFRQSYEQYF. CDR3 bases: TGTGCCTGGAGTACGGAGTTTCGCCAATCCTACGAGCAGTACTTC.

This clonotype occurred a few times. This chain uses TRBV19 with TRBJ1-2, with D possibly TRBD1 on 6 matching bases. The CDR3 length is 12 residues. The V end was cut by 6 bases, the J end by 8 bases, with 13 bases between. The V gene's germline CDR1 is LNHDA and CDR2 SQIVND (reference sequence). The CDR3 spells CASSGQGQGYTF. CDR3 sequence (DNA): TGTGCCAGTAGCGGTCAGGGGCAGGGCTACACCTTC. Filled out from reference TRBV19 and TRBJ1-2, the complete variable domain reads DGGITQSPKYLFRKEGQNVTLSCEQNLNHDAMYWYRQDPGQGLRLIYYSQIVNDFQKGDIAEGYSVSREKKESFPLTVTSAQKNPTAFYLCASSGQGQGYTFGSGTRLTVV.

This clonotype was seen ten or more times. This rearrangement joins TRBV30 to TRBJ1-4, with TRBD1 matching 7 bases. J was trimmed by 7 bases and V by 5 bases; bases with no gene match: 19. The CDR3 has 17 residues. CDR1 is GTSNPN, CDR2 SVGIG, per germline (reference sequence). The CDR3 spells CAWGKNRGIGESEKLFF. Here the CDR3 DNA reads TGTGCCTGGGGGAAAAACAGGGGAATCGGGGAGTCTGAAAAACTGTTTTTT.

In its sample, this clonotype was seen a few times. J is TRBJ2-7 and V is TRBV24-1; 11 bases are shared with TRBD1. Germline V lookup: CDR1 KGHDR, CDR2 SFDVKD. Unmatched junction bases numbered 8, after V lost 3 bases and J lost 5 bases. The CDR3 has 16 amino acids. CDR3 sequence reads: CATSDASDRGPDEQYF. The CDR3 DNA follows: TGTGCCACCAGTGATGCCTCGGACAGGGGGCCCGACGAGCAGTACTTC.

This clonotype was counted at least ten times. The V call is TRBV7-8, the J call TRBJ1-1; D is possibly TRBD1 (6 bases). The germline V gene has CDR1 SGHVS and CDR2 FQNEAQ. The CDR3 runs 16 residues. With 5 bases removed from V and 0 bases from J, the gap between germline ends came to 16 bases. The CDR3 is CASSPLTGAMNTEAFF. The CDR3 DNA reads as TGTGCCAGCAGCCCTCTCACGGGGGCCATGAACACTGAAGCTTTCTTT. Supplemented by reference TRBV7-8 and TRBJ1-1, the full variable domain reads GAGVSQSPRYKVAKRGQDVALRCDPISGHVSLFWYQQALGQGPEFLTYFQNEAQLDKSGLPSDRFFAERPEGSVSTLKIQRTQQEDSAVYLCASSPLTGAMNTEAFFGQGTRLTVV.

This clonotype was seen repeatedly, ten times or more. This chain links TRBV11-2 with TRBJ2-1; D is unclear. The CDR3 is made up of 13 amino acids. CDR1 SGHAT and CDR2 FQNNGV come from the germline V gene. Between the trimmed V and J ends, which lost 1 base and 13 bases, there was a span of 14 bases. The CDR3 loop reads CASSLGQATSQFF. CDR3 nucleotide sequence: TGTGCCAGCAGCTTAGGGCAGGCCACGTCTCAGTTCTTC.

At least ten counts were recorded for this clonotype. This sequence joins TRBV5-6 and TRBJ1-5; maybe TRBD1 (6 bases). Germline-derived CDR1 and CDR2 are SGHDT and YYEEEE. V gave up 0 bases and J gave up 3 bases, with 13 bases separating them. The CDR3 spans 16 residues. The CDR3 loop is CASSLGRTVLNQPQHF. The CDR3 DNA follows: TGTGCCAGCAGCTTGGGTCGGACAGTACTCAATCAGCCCCAGCATTTT. The variable domain in full, with the rest retrieved from reference TRBV5-6 and TRBJ1-5, is DAGVTQSPTHLIKTRGQQVTLRCSPKSGHDTVSWYQQALGQGPQFIFQYYEEEERQRGNFPDRFSGHQFPNYSSELNVNALLLGDSALYLCASSLGRTVLNQPQHFGDGTRLSIL.